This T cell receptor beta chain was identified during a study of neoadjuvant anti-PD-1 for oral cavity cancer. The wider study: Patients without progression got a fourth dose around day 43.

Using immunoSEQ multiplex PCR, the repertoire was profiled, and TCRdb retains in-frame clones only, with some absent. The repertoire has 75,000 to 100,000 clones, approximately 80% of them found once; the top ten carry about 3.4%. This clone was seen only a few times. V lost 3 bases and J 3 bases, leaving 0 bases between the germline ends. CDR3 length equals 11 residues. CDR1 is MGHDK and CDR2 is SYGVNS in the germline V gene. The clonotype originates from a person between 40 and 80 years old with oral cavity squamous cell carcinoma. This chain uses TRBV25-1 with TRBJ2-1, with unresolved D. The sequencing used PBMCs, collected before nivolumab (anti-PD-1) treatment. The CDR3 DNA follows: TGTGCCAGCAGTGACTACAATGAGCAGTTCTTC. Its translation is CASSDYNEQFF.